The 31 T cell receptor beta chains below all came from one sample that was sequenced in a study of T cells in lung cancer brain metastases. Clones were sequenced by immunoSEQ multiplex PCR, and TCRdb holds only the in-frame ones, with some missing. The repertoire holds fewer than 1,500 clones, nearly 90% seen once, with around 10% in the top ten. The sample taken for sequencing was tumor tissue from a brain metastasis. The source is a woman in her forties or fifties with non-small cell lung cancer that had spread to the brain.

V usage is TRBV9 and J usage is TRBJ2-3; 8 bases line up with TRBD1. V was pared by 4 bases and J by 2 bases, with 6 bases of the junction left unmatched. Germline CDR1 and CDR2: SGDLS and YYNGEE. CDR3 size: 15 residues. The CDR3 protein is CASSPGGGATDTQYF. CDR3 nucleotide sequence: TGTGCCAGCAGCCCAGGGGGCGGAGCCACAGATACGCAGTATTTT.

V is TRBV27 and J is TRBJ2-7; 9 nucleotides match TRBD1. Germline V gene data show CDR1 as MNHEY and CDR2 as SMNVEV (reference sequence). The CDR3 runs to 14 residues. After removal of 3 bases from V and 1 base from J, the junction contained 1 base not matched to a gene. This CDR3 is CASSLDRGSYEQYF. The CDR3 DNA sequence: TGTGCCAGCAGTTTGGACAGGGGTTCCTACGAGCAGTACTTC.

This chain joins TRBV27 and TRBJ2-5, with 9 bases that match TRBD2. Germline CDR1 MNHEY, CDR2 SMNVEV (reference sequence). The V gene end was trimmed by 2 bases and the J gene end by 4 bases; junction bases not matched to a gene: 8. The CDR3 is 16 amino acids. DNA of the CDR3: TGTGCCAGCAGTTTAGCGGCGGGAGGGTCGAGAGAGACCCAGTACTTC. As protein: CASSLAAGGSRETQYF.

The chain has TRBV18 and TRBJ2-5; D remains unclear. TRBJ2-7 explains the end of the DNA better; the J call may be wrong. CDR1 and CDR2 from the germline V gene are KGHSH and LQKENI. The CDR3 loop spans 12 amino acids. CDR3 DNA sequence: TGTGCCAGCTCACAGGGCCCCAGCGAGCAGTACTTC. Amino acids: CASSQGPSEQYF.

The V and J genes are TRBV5-6 and TRBJ1-2; TRBD1 matches at 7 bases. The germline V gene has CDR1 SGHDT and CDR2 YYEEEE. This CDR3 contains 15 residues. V lost 2 bases to trimming and J lost 4 bases; unmatched junction nucleotides: 8. The CDR3 spells CASSLDRAYFYGYTF. The CDR3 region has the DNA TGTGCCAGCAGCTTAGACAGGGCCTATTTCTATGGCTACACCTTC.

This rearrangement joins TRBV30 to TRBJ1-1, with TRBD1 as a possible D gene (5 bases). Germline CDR1 reads GTSNPN; CDR2 reads SVGIG (reference sequence). Trimming took 3 bases from V and 9 from J, leaving 20 bases between them. The CDR3 runs 14 residues. The CDR3 region is CAWSAPGGRPKAFF. The CDR3, as DNA: TGTGCCTGGAGCGCCCCGGGGGGTAGGCCCAAAGCTTTCTTT.

The V call is TRBV29-1, the J call TRBJ1-2, with TRBD1 as a possible D gene (6 bases). Germline V CDR1 and CDR2: SQVTM, ANQGSEA. The CDR3 runs to 10 residues. The germline V and J ends were trimmed by 4 bases and 8 bases, with 8 bases remaining between them. The CDR3 DNA is TGCAGCGTTGGGAGGGGGGGCTACACCTTC. It specifies CSVGRGGYTF. The whole variable domain, filled in from reference TRBV29-1 and TRBJ1-2, reads SAVISQKPSRDICQRGTSLTIQCQVDSQVTMMFWYRQQPGQSLTLIATANQGSEATYESGFVIDKFPISRPNLTFSTLTVSNMSPEDSSIYLCSVGRGGYTFGSGTRLTVV.

Concerning this clone itself: The junction departs from the called germline gene at one end, perhaps through a read error. The chain combines TRBV7-3 with TRBJ2-1, with D hard to call. Germline assignment: CDR1 SGHTA and CDR2 FQGTGA. The CDR3 is 14 amino acids. The CDR3 region has the DNA TGTGCCAGTAGCTCCGGACGACCGGACGGTGAGCAGTTCTTC. It specifies CASSSGRPDGEQFF.

The CDR3 bases are TGCGCCAGCAGCCAAGATTTAGGGCTTACTCACTCCTACAATGAGCAGTTCTTC. This encodes CASSQDLGLTHSYNEQFF. This chain joins TRBV4-3 and TRBJ2-1; D remains unclear. Trimming removed 0 bases at V and 0 bases at J, with 15 bases between. The germline gives CDR1 LGHNA, CDR2 YSLEER. The CDR3 contains 18 residues.

This clone was recorded once. This chain joins TRBV19 and TRBJ1-5; D possibly corresponds to TRBD1 (6 bases). CDR1 and CDR2 (germline): LNHDA, SQIVND (reference sequence). The CDR3 extends over 18 amino acids. Trimming removed 2 bases from V and 0 bases from J, with 17 bases in between. CDR3 in DNA: TGTGCCAGTAGTATAAGGCGTCGACAGGTCTATAGCAATCAGCCCCAGCATTTT. It translates to CASSIRRRQVYSNQPQHF.

The chain combines TRBV21-1 with TRBJ1-2; TRBD1 is the table's D call and was not checked against the DNA. TRBV21-1 is shown as a pseudogene. The CDR3 is made up of 16 amino acids. CDR3 nucleotides: TGTGCCAGCAGCAAACGGGGACAGGGTCTTAACTATGGCTACACCTTC. It encodes CASSKRGQGLNYGYTF.

This chain links TRBV6-1 with TRBJ1-5; 7 nucleotides align to TRBD1. This CDR3 has 15 residues. Germline assignment: CDR1 MNHNS and CDR2 SASEGT. V gave up 5 bases and J gave up 2 bases; unmatched junction bases: 6. The CDR3 sequence is CASSRQGSGNQPQHF. In DNA, the CDR3 is TGTGCCAGCAGTCGACAGGGTTCAGGCAATCAGCCCCAGCATTTT.

The chain has TRBV9 and TRBJ1-6; weak D call: TRBD1 (5 bases). CDR3 length: 14 residues. Germline V gives CDR1 SGDLS, CDR2 YYNGEE. V lost 4 bases and J 7 bases, leaving 12 bases between the germline ends. CDR3 loop: CASSTSGSNSPLHF. CDR3 DNA sequence: TGTGCCAGCAGCACCTCAGGGAGCAATTCACCCCTCCACTTT.

The chain combines TRBV19 with TRBJ2-3, with D possibly matching TRBD2 (6 bases). The CDR3 has 15 residues. The V gene's germline CDR1 is LNHDA and CDR2 SQIVND (reference sequence). V lost 3 bases to trimming and J lost 3 bases, with 13 bases between them. In DNA, the CDR3 is TGTGCCAGTAGTATCATGGGGGGAGTAACAGATACGCAGTATTTT. Its protein is CASSIMGGVTDTQYF. The variable domain in full, with the rest retrieved from reference TRBV19 and TRBJ2-3, is DGGITQSPKYLFRKEGQNVTLSCEQNLNHDAMYWYRQDPGQGLRLIYYSQIVNDFQKGDIAEGYSVSREKKESFPLTVTSAQKNPTAFYLCASSIMGGVTDTQYFGPGTRLTVL.

V and J are TRBV30 and TRBJ1-1; D call uncertain. The CDR3 sequence is 13 residues long. CDR1 is GTSNPN, CDR2 SVGIG, per germline (reference sequence). V shed 2 bases and J shed 1 base, with 8 bases lying between them. In nucleotides, the CDR3 is TGTGCCTGGAGTTCGCACTGGAACACTGAAGCTTTCTTT. As protein: CAWSSHWNTEAFF.

The genes are TRBV30 and TRBJ1-5; D gene unclear. V was cut by 3 bases and J by 0 bases, with 6 bases left in between. The CDR3 covers 13 residues. In germline, CDR1 is GTSNPN, CDR2 SVGIG (reference sequence). In DNA form, the CDR3 reads TGTGCCTGGAGGGCAGATAGCAATCAGCCCCAGCATTTT. This translates into CAWRADSNQPQHF.

On this clone itself: Other DNA sequences in the same sample also yield this CDR3. The rearrangement uses TRBV4-1 and TRBJ2-1; 8 positions match TRBD2. This CDR3 comprises 12 residues. V shed 6 bases and J 7 bases; nucleotides not matched to a gene: 2. The germline gives CDR1 MGHRA, CDR2 YSYEKL. The chain's CDR3 is CASRGLDNEQFF. Here the CDR3 DNA reads TGCGCCAGCAGGGGACTAGATAATGAGCAGTTCTTC.

The chain has TRBV5-1 and TRBJ2-5, with D tentatively TRBD1 or TRBD2 (6 bases each). CDR1 and CDR2 (germline): SGHRS, YFSETQ. Trimming took 4 bases from V and 5 from J, leaving 12 bases between them. CDR3 length: 13 amino acids. CDR3 in amino acids: CASSPGAGETQYF. DNA of the CDR3: TGCGCCAGCAGCCCAGGGGCGGGGGAGACCCAGTACTTC.

The chain recombines TRBV4-1 with TRBJ2-1; 7 bases match TRBD2. CDR1 is MGHRA and CDR2 is YSYEKL in the germline V gene. This CDR3 has 16 residues. The V and J ends lost 3 bases and 4 bases, in that order; junction bases with no gene match: 9. The CDR3: CASSHTSRAGYNEQFF. The CDR3, as DNA: TGCGCCAGCAGCCATACTAGCCGAGCGGGGTACAATGAGCAGTTCTTC.

V is TRBV18 and J is TRBJ1-4; 8 bases agree with TRBD1. The CDR3 is made up of 19 amino acids. Trimming took 5 bases from V and 4 from J; bases not matched to a gene: 18. The germline V gene encodes CDR1 KGHSH and CDR2 LQKENI. CDR3 in amino acids: CASSNPGQGFSFGNEKLFF. Written as DNA, the CDR3 is TGTGCCAGCTCAAACCCTGGACAGGGTTTTTCATTTGGTAATGAAAAACTGTTTTTT.

The genes are TRBV7-7 and TRBJ2-1, with D maybe TRBD1 (6 bases). The V gene lost 5 bases and the J gene lost 5 bases, with 10 bases spanning the gap. There are 13 residues in the CDR3. CDR1 is SSHAT and CDR2 is FNYEAQ in the germline V gene (reference sequence). The chain's CDR3 is CASSPGTNNEQFF. The CDR3 DNA reads as TGTGCCAGCAGCCCTGGGACAAACAATGAGCAGTTCTTC.

This chain joins TRBV7-9 and TRBJ2-7; D assignment may be TRBD1 or TRBD2 (5 bases each). CDR3 length equals 14 residues. Per the germline V gene, CDR1 is SEHNR and CDR2 is FQNEAQ (reference sequence). Trimming removed 3 bases at V and 6 bases at J, with 15 bases between. CDR3 bases: TGTGCCAGCAGCTTGGGACCCCGAAGGGGCGAGCAGTACTTC. This codes for CASSLGPRRGEQYF.

The V and J genes are TRBV7-8 and TRBJ1-3; D is unclear. Germline values: CDR1 SGHVS, CDR2 FQNEAQ. This CDR3 has 14 amino acids. V was pared by 1 base and J by 3 bases, with 7 bases between. In DNA, the CDR3 is TGTGCCAGCAGCTTAGGTTTCGGTGGAAACACCATATATTTT. Translating gives CASSLGFGGNTIYF.

This chain uses TRBV21-1 with TRBJ2-1; the table's D call, TRBD2, was not checked against the DNA. TRBV21-1 is a recognized pseudogene. This CDR3 has 14 amino acids. The CDR3 loop reads CASSKVRTHNEQFF. CDR3 nucleotide sequence: TGTGCCAGCAGCAAAGTTAGGACTCACAATGAGCAGTTCTTC.

The CDR3 nucleotides read TGTGCCAGCAGCCCCCACTCTAATGGCAAAAACATTCAGTACTTC. Residues: CASSPHSNGKNIQYF. The chain recombines TRBV7-2 with TRBJ2-4, with no clear D. The germline gives CDR1 SGHTA, CDR2 FQGNSA. The CDR3 consists of 15 residues. Trimming pared 5 bases from V and 3 bases from J, leaving 14 bases between.

The chain employs TRBV9 and TRBJ2-1; D is perhaps TRBD2 (5 bases). CDR1 and CDR2 (germline): SGDLS, YYNGEE. With 5 bases removed from V and 4 bases from J, the gap between germline ends came to 16 bases. CDR3 length equals 15 residues. The CDR3 sequence: CASSRVASSYNEQFF. DNA of the CDR3: TGTGCCAGCAGTCGGGTCGCTAGCAGTTACAATGAGCAGTTCTTC.

The chain links TRBV5-1 to TRBJ1-2, with D possibly being TRBD1 (6 bases). V lost 4 bases and J lost 1, with 11 bases in between. Germline CDR1 and CDR2: SGHRS and YFSETQ. The CDR3 is 14 amino acids. CDR3 amino acids: CASSPRTDNYGYTF. CDR3 nucleotide sequence: TGCGCCAGCAGCCCCAGGACAGATAACTATGGCTACACCTTC.

This clone was counted once. J is TRBJ2-1 and V is TRBV15; no firm D call. In germline, CDR1 is LNHNV, CDR2 YYDKDF (reference sequence). The CDR3 spans 12 residues. V was pared by 3 bases and J by 9 bases, with 9 bases between. The CDR3 loop reads CATSRLTGEQFF. In DNA, the CDR3 is TGTGCCACCAGCAGGCTCACTGGTGAGCAGTTCTTC. The full variable domain, with the rest looked up from reference TRBV15 and TRBJ2-1, is DAMVIQNPRYQVTQFGKPVTLSCSQTLNHNVMYWYQQKSSQAPKLLFHYYDKDFNNEADTPDNFQSRRPNTSFCFLDIRSPGLGDTAMYLCATSRLTGEQFFGPGTRLTVL.

The chain links TRBV9 to TRBJ2-7; D may correspond to TRBD1 or TRBD2 (5 bases each). CDR1 SGDLS and CDR2 YYNGEE come from the germline V gene. Trimming removed 1 base from V and 3 bases from J, with 14 bases in between. The CDR3 is 15 amino acids. CDR3 protein: CASSVSPGAGYEQYF. Here the CDR3 DNA reads TGTGCCAGCAGCGTAAGCCCCGGGGCAGGCTACGAGCAGTACTTC.

A single count supports this clone. This chain's CDR3 is CASSIPGADTQYF. In DNA form, the CDR3 reads TGTGCCAGTAGTATTCCAGGGGCGGATACGCAGTATTTT. The chain combines TRBV19 with TRBJ2-3; tentative D call: TRBD1 (6 bases). V was pared by 3 bases and J by 6 bases, with 10 bases between. CDR1 is LNHDA, CDR2 SQIVND, per germline (reference sequence). This CDR3 is built from 13 residues.

Comments on this clone: An end of the junction differs from the germline gene, which may be a read error. Other DNA sequences within the sample encode an identical CDR3. This chain links TRBV7-2 with TRBJ2-3; 9 nucleotides line up with TRBD2. The CDR3 runs to 19 residues. Germline loops: CDR1 SGHTA, CDR2 FQGNSA. The CDR3, as DNA: TGTGCCAGCAGCTTAAGGGCTAGCGGGATCTTTCAAGGCACAGATACACAGTATTTT. It codes for CASSLRASGIFQGTDTQYF.